These T cell receptor beta chains were read from a single sample in a study of blood T cell repertoires in COVID-19. The repertoire was sequenced with immunoSEQ multiplex PCR; TCRdb's copy has only in-frame clones and lacks some. The sample holds approximately 230,000 clones; roughly 83% are singletons and the top ten take more than 7%. Sequencing was performed on peripheral blood. The receptors derive from a man aged 80 or over with acute or convalescent COVID-19. The CDR3 runs from the conserved cysteine through the conserved F or W. The order of the fields is D gene, V gene, clone size, J gene, CDR3 protein, CDR3 DNA. D genes are given only for firm matches. Rows may omit the clone size; those that give it use once, few, many or a size class.

>TRBD1|TRBV28|once|TRBJ1-5
CASRTRQGRSNQPQHF
TGTGCCAGCAGGACAAGACAGGGCAGAAGCAATCAGCCCCAGCATTTT
>-|TRBV29-1|once|TRBJ2-1
CSVEDGLYNEQFF
TGCAGCGTTGAAGATGGCCTCTACAATGAGCAGTTCTTC
>-|TRBV7-2|-|TRBJ1-3
CASSSIRVLTSGNTIYF
TGTGCCAGCAGCTCCATTCGGGTTCTTACCTCTGGAAACACCATATATTTT
>-|TRBV27|-|TRBJ1-5
CASRAGLLFNQPQHF
TGTGCCAGCAGAGCGGGACTCTTATTCAATCAGCCCCAGCATTTT
>-|TRBV7-9|-|TRBJ2-1
CASSLALEDEQFF
TGTGCCAGCAGCTTAGCGCTGGAGGATGAGCAGTTCTTC
>-|TRBV24-1|-|TRBJ2-7
CATSRGHEQYF
TGTGCCACCAGCAGGGGACACGAGCAGTACTTC
>-|TRBV27|-|TRBJ2-2
CASSLLGQGNTGELFF
TGTGCCAGCAGTTTACTAGGGCAGGGGAACACCGGGGAGCTGTTTTTT
>TRBD1|TRBV24-1|-|TRBJ2-1
CATSEGGWDEQFF
TGTGCCACCAGTGAAGGGGGCTGGGATGAGCAGTTCTTC
>TRBD1|TRBV2|-|TRBJ2-1
CASSESRDRGQNEQFF
TGTGCCAGCAGTGAATCGAGGGACAGGGGGCAAAATGAGCAGTTCTTC
>-|TRBV24-1|-|TRBJ2-4
CATSGRAVGNIQYF
TGTGCCACCAGTGGCAGGGCGGTTGGGAACATTCAGTACTTC
>-|TRBV10-3|-|TRBJ2-3
CAIRSGARDTDTQYF
TGTGCCATCAGGTCCGGGGCGCGGGACACAGATACGCAGTATTTT
>TRBD1|TRBV11-2|-|TRBJ2-7
CASSGSQGATYEQYF
TGTGCCAGCAGCGGAAGCCAGGGGGCGACCTACGAGCAGTACTTC
>TRBD1|TRBV2|-|TRBJ2-7
CASRDGTGGSYEQYF
TGTGCCAGCAGGGATGGGACAGGGGGATCCTACGAGCAGTACTTC
>TRBD2|TRBV9|-|TRBJ2-3
CASSVTSGGLTDTQYF
TGTGCCAGCAGCGTAACGAGCGGGGGGTTAACAGATACGCAGTATTTT
>-|TRBV28|-|TRBJ1-5
CASPEVASNQPQHF
TGTGCCAGCCCTGAGGTGGCTAGCAATCAGCCCCAGCATTTT
>-|TRBV10-1|-|TRBJ1-4
CASSGQASNEKLFF
TGCGCCAGCAGTGGACAGGCTTCTAATGAAAAACTGTTTTTT
>TRBD2|TRBV9|few|TRBJ2-7
CASSVEGQRGPTYEQYF
TGTGCCAGCAGCGTAGAAGGTCAGCGGGGGCCCACCTACGAGCAGTACTTC
>-|TRBV5-1|-|TRBJ1-3
CASSRLQGAGNTIYF
TGCGCCAGCAGCCGCCTTCAGGGTGCTGGAAACACCATATATTTT
>-|TRBV11-2|-|TRBJ1-2
CASSHTNYGYTF
TGTGCCAGCAGCCACACCAACTATGGCTACACCTTC
>-|TRBV5-1|-|TRBJ2-7
CASSSRGGGQDGHEQYF
TGCGCCAGCAGCTCCCGGGGCGGGGGCCAGGATGGACACGAGCAGTACTTC
>TRBD2|TRBV6-5|-|TRBJ2-7
CASSYWLAGPYEQYF
TGTGCCAGCAGTTACTGGCTAGCGGGGCCCTACGAGCAGTACTTC
>-|TRBV2|-|TRBJ2-1
CASSLQGYNEQFF
TGTGCCAGCAGCTTACAGGGATACAATGAGCAGTTCTTC
>-|TRBV5-4|-|TRBJ1-5
CASSRGGTDQPQHF
TGTGCCAGCAGCCGTGGGGGGACTGATCAGCCCCAGCATTTT
>TRBD1|TRBV4-1|-|TRBJ2-4
CASSQEEQGTAKNIQYF
TGCGCCAGCAGCCAAGAGGAACAGGGGACAGCCAAAAACATTCAGTACTTC
>TRBD1|TRBV12-3/TRBV12-4|-|TRBJ2-7
CASVGTGSDEQYF
TGTGCCAGCGTGGGGACAGGGTCCGACGAGCAGTACTTC
>-|TRBV6-5|-|TRBJ2-3
CASIRGGRDTQYF
TGTGCCAGCATAAGGGGGGGCCGAGATACGCAGTATTTT
>-|TRBV5-1|-|TRBJ1-2
CASSLQDPDGYTF
TGCGCCAGCAGCTTGCAAGATCCAGATGGCTACACCTTC
>-|TRBV5-1|-|TRBJ1-1
CASSLAIFLTSNEDTEAFF
TGCGCCAGCAGCTTGGCCATATTTCTAACGTCCAATGAGGACACTGAAGCTTTCTTT
>TRBD1|TRBV7-8|-|TRBJ2-3
CASSQGVGTQYF
TGTGCCAGCAGCCAGGGGGTGGGTACGCAGTATTTT
>-|TRBV5-4|-|TRBJ2-4
CASSLRGAKNIQYF
TGTGCCAGCAGCTTAAGAGGTGCCAAAAACATTCAGTACTTC
>-|TRBV6-5|-|TRBJ1-3
CASSLQGYSGNTIYF
TGTGCCAGCAGTCTACAGGGATACTCTGGAAACACCATATATTTT
>-|TRBV28|-|TRBJ1-6
CASSFRGSPLHF
TGTGCCAGCAGTTTCCGAGGTTCACCCCTCCACTTT
>-|TRBV6-5|-|TRBJ1-5
CASSSPGQPQHF
TGTGCCAGCAGTTCCCCAGGGCAGCCCCAGCATTTT
>-|TRBV18|-|TRBJ1-1
CASSPPGDTEAFF
TGTGCCAGCTCACCTCCAGGGGACACTGAAGCTTTCTTT
>TRBD2|TRBV14|-|TRBJ2-7
CASSLRASGSYEQYF
TGTGCCAGCAGCCTGCGGGCTAGCGGGAGTTACGAGCAGTACTTC
>-|TRBV3-1/TRBV3-2|-|TRBJ1-1
CASSRTGRNTEAFF
TGTGCCAGCAGCCGTACAGGGAGAAACACTGAAGCTTTCTTT
>TRBD2|TRBV4-1|-|TRBJ2-3
CASSQDPGLAGAYTQYF
TGCGCCAGCAGCCAAGATCCGGGACTAGCGGGAGCTTATACGCAGTATTTT
>TRBD1|TRBV18|once|TRBJ2-6
CASSPTLTGGPGSGANVLTF
TGTGCCAGCTCGCCTACATTGACAGGGGGCCCAGGCTCTGGGGCCAACGTCCTGACTTTC
>-|TRBV28|few|TRBJ1-6
CASSLGSPLHF
TGTGCCAGCAGTTTGGGCTCACCCCTCCACTTT
>-|TRBV6-2/TRBV6-3|few|TRBJ1-5
CASSRVPSNQPQHF
TGTGCCAGCAGTCGTGTTCCGAGCAATCAGCCCCAGCATTTT
>-|TRBV27|-|TRBJ2-7
CASSPHSRLEGEQYF
TGTGCCAGCAGTCCCCACTCTCGACTAGAGGGGGAGCAGTACTTC
>-|TRBV19|once|TRBJ2-1
CASSIPLHSFFGEQFF
TGTGCCAGTAGTATTCCCCTCCACTCGTTCTTTGGTGAGCAGTTCTTC
>-|TRBV7-9|-|TRBJ1-2
CASSREAGYTF
TGTGCCAGCAGCCGTGAGGCTGGCTACACCTTC
>-|TRBV7-9|-|TRBJ2-2
CASSLALGSRELFF
TGTGCCAGCAGCTTAGCGTTGGGGAGCCGGGAGCTGTTTTTT
>TRBD1|TRBV7-9|-|TRBJ1-6
CASSSPDREGPLHF
TGTGCCAGCAGCTCACCGGACAGGGAAGGGCCCCTCCACTTT
>-|TRBV6-2/TRBV6-3|-|TRBJ2-1
CASSYSRQSFYNEQFF
TGTGCCAGCAGTTACTCCAGGCAGAGCTTCTACAATGAGCAGTTCTTC
>-|TRBV19|-|TRBJ1-1
CAIKDRLNTEAFF
TGTGCCATAAAGGACAGATTGAACACTGAAGCTTTCTTT
>-|TRBV6-5|-|TRBJ1-6
CASSYLGPRDSPLHF
TGTGCCAGCAGTTACTTAGGGCCGCGGGATTCACCCCTCCACTTT
>TRBD1|TRBV5-1|once|TRBJ2-2
CASSLDGQGSGTGELFF
TGCGCCAGCAGCTTGGATGGACAGGGGTCGGGCACCGGGGAGCTGTTTTTT
>-|TRBV5-1|few|TRBJ1-1
CASSLVGQGRAMNTEAFF
TGCGCCAGCAGCTTGGTTGGTCAGGGGCGGGCGATGAACACTGAAGCTTTCTTT
>-|TRBV2|-|TRBJ2-6
CAIPDRTDLGANVLTF
TGTGCTATTCCCGACAGGACGGACCTTGGGGCCAACGTCCTGACTTTC
>-|TRBV6-6|-|TRBJ1-6
CATRSSGRVGSPLHF
TGTGCCACCCGGTCTTCCGGCAGGGTCGGATCACCCCTCCACTTT
>-|TRBV7-9|-|TRBJ2-1
CASSLVGFSYNEQFF
TGTGCCAGCAGCTTAGTCGGGTTCAGCTACAATGAGCAGTTCTTC
>-|TRBV19|-|TRBJ1-2
CASSIDLRGWNGYTF
TGTGCCAGTAGTATTGATCTCAGGGGTTGGAATGGCTACACCTTC
>-|TRBV24-1|once|TRBJ1-2
CATSSRADYGYTF
TGTGCCACCAGTTCGAGGGCCGACTATGGCTACACCTTC
>TRBD2|TRBV2|-|TRBJ2-1
CASRRGGSFNEQFF
TGTGCCAGCAGGCGGGGGGGAAGTTTCAATGAGCAGTTCTTC
>-|TRBV19|-|TRBJ1-5
CASIRGGRSNQPQHF
TGTGCCAGTATCAGGGGAGGGCGTAGCAATCAGCCCCAGCATTTT
>-|TRBV7-2|-|TRBJ2-3
CASSLVGGRRTDTQYF
TGTGCCAGCAGCTTAGTCGGAGGACGCCGCACAGATACGCAGTATTTT
>TRBD1|TRBV11-1|once|TRBJ2-5
CASSTRQGLRGETQYF
TGTGCCAGCAGCACGCGACAGGGGCTCAGGGGAGAGACCCAGTACTTC